The source of this T cell receptor beta chain is a study of blood T cell repertoires in COVID-19. Germline V gene sequence: CDR1 MNHEY, CDR2 SMNVEV (reference sequence). The CDR3 is 17 amino acids. The V gene lost 2 bases and the J gene lost 1 base, with 14 bases spanning the gap. Assay used: immunoSEQ multiplex PCR; TCRdb lists only in-frame clones, some missing. This table has fewer than 350,000 clones, 88% appearing once. The receptor comes from a woman aged 55-69 years in a cohort exposed to, infected with or recovered from COVID-19 (not recorded which). The J gene is TRBJ2-2, the V gene TRBV27; possibly TRBD1 for D (6 bases). Sample: PBMCs or T cells enriched from blood (not recorded which). The CDR3 sequence is CASSLQQGKLNTGELFF. CDR3 in DNA: TGTGCCAGCAGTTTACAGCAGGGGAAACTGAACACCGGGGAGCTGTTTTTT.